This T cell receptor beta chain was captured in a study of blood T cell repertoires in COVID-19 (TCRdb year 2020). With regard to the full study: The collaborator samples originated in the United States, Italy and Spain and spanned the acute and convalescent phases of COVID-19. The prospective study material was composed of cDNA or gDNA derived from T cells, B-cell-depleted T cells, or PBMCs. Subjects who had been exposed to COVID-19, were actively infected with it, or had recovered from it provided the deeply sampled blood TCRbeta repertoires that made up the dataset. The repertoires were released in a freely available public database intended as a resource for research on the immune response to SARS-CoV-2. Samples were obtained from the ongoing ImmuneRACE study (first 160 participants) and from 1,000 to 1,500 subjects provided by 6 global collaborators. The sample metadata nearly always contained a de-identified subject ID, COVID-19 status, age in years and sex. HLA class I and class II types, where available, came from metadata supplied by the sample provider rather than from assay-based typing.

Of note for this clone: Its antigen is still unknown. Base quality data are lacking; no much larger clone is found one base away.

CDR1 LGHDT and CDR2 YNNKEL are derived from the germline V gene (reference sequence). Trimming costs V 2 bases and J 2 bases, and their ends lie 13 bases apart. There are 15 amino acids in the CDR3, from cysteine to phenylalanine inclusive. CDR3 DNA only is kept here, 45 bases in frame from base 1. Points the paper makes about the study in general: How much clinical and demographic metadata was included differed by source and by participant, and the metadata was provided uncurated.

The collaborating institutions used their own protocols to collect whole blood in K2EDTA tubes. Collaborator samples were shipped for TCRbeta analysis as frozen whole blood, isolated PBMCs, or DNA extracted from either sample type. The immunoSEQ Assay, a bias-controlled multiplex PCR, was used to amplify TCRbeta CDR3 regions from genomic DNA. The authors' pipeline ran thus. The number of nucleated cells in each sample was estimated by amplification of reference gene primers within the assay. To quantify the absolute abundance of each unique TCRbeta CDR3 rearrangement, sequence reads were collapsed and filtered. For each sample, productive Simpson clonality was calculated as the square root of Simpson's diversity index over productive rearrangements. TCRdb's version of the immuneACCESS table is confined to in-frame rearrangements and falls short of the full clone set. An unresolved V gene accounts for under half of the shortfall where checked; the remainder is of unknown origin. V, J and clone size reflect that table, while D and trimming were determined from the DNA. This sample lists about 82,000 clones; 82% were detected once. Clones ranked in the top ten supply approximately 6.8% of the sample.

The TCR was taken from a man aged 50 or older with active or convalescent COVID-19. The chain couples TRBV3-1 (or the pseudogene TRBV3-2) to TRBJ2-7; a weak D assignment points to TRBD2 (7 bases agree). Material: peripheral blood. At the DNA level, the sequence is TGTGCCAGCAGCCAAACGGGGGGCCGTACCTACGAGCAGTACTTC. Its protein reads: CASSQTGGRTYEQYF.